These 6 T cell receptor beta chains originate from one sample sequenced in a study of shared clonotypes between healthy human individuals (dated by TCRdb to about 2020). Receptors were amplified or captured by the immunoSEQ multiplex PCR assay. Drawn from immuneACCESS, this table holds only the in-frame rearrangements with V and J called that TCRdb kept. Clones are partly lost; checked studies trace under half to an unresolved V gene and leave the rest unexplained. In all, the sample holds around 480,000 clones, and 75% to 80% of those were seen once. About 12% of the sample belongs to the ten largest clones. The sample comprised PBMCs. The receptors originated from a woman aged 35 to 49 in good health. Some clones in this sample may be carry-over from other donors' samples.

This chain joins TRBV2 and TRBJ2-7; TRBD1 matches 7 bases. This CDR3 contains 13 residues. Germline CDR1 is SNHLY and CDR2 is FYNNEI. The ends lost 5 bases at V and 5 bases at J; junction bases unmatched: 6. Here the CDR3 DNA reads TGTGCCAGCAGTCGACAGGGTAGGGACGAGCAGTACTTC. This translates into CASSRQGRDEQYF.

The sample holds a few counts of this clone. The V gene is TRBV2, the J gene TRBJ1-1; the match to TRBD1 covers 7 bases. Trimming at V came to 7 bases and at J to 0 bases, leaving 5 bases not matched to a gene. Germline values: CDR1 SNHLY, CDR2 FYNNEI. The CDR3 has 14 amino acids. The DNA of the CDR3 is TGTGCCAGCACTGTACAGGGGATGAACACTGAAGCTTTCTTT. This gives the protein CASTVQGMNTEAFF.

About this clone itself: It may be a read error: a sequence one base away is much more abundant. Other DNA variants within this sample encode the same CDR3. This CDR3 is CASSSGTGGYNEQFF. CDR3 DNA: TGTGCCAGCAGCTCCGGGACAGGGGGTTACAATGAGCAGTTCTTC. The gene calls are TRBV5-4 and TRBJ2-1; 11 bases agree with TRBD1. The CDR3 runs 15 residues. CDR1 is SGHNT and CDR2 is YYREEE in the germline V gene (reference sequence). The ends lost 3 bases at V and 4 bases at J; junction bases unmatched: 3.

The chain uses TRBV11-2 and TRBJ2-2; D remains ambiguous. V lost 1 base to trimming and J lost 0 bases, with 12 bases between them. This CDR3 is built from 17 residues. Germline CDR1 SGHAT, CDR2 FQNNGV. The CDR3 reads CASSLVLAHPNTGELFF. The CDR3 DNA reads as TGTGCCAGCAGCTTAGTTCTGGCCCACCCGAACACCGGGGAGCTGTTTTTT. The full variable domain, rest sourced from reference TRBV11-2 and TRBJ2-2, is EAGVAQSPRYKIIEKRQSVAFWCNPISGHATLYWYQQILGQGPKLLIQFQNNGVVDDSQLPKDRFSAERLKGVDSTLKIQPAKLEDSAVYLCASSLVLAHPNTGELFFGEGSRLTVL.

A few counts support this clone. This CDR3 is CASNPGGNPSSYNEQFF. For the CDR3, the DNA is TGTGCCAGCAACCCTGGCGGGAACCCGAGCTCCTACAATGAGCAGTTCTTC. The chain joins TRBV28 to TRBJ2-1; TRBD2 is a possible D gene (6 bases). The CDR3 totals 17 residues. Between the trimmed V and J ends, which lost 7 bases and 0 bases, there was a span of 19 bases. The V gene's germline CDR1 is MDHEN and CDR2 SYDVKM.

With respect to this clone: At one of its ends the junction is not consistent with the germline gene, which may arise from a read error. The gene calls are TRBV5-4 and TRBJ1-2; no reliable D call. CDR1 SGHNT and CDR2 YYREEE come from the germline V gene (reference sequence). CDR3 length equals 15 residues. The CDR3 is CASSPDPGVSYGYIF. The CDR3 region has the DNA TGTGCCAGCAGCCCAGACCCGGGAGTTAGCTATGGCTACATCTTC.